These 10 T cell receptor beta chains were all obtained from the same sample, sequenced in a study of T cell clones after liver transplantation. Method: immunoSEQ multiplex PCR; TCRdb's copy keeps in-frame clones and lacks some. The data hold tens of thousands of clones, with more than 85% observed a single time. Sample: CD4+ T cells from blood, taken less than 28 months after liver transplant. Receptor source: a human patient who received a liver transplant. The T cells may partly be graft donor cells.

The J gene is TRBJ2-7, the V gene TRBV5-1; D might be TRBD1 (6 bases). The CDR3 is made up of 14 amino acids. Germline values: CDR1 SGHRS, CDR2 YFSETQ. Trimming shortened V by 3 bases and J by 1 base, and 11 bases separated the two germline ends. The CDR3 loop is CASSYRDVSYEQYF. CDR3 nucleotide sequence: TGCGCCAGCAGCTACAGGGACGTATCCTACGAGCAGTACTTC.

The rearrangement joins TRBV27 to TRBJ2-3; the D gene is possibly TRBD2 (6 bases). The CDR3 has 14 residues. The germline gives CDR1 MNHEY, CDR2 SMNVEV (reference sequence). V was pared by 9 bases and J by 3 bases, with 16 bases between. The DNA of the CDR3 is TGTGCCAGGTTTTCCGGGGGTTGGACAGATACGCAGTATTTT. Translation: CARFSGGWTDTQYF.

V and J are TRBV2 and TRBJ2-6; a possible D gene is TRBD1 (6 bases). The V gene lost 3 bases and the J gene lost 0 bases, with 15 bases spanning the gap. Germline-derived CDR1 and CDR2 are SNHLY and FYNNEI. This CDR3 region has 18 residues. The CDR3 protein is CASSDPGTFGSGANVLTF. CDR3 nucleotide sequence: TGTGCCAGCAGTGATCCTGGGACATTTGGCTCTGGGGCCAACGTCCTGACTTTC.

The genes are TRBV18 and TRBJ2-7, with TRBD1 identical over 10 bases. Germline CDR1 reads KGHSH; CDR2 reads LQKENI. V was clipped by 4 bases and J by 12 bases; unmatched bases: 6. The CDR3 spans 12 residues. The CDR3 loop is CASSLGDRGSYF. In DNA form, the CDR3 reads TGTGCCAGCTCACTAGGGGACAGGGGATCGTACTTC.

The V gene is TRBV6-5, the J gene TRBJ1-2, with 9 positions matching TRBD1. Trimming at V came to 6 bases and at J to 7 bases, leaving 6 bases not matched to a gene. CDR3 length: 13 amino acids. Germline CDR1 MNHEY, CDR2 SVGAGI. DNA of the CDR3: TGTGCCAGCAGGGAACAGGGGGCGGGTGGCTACACCTTC. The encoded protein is CASREQGAGGYTF.

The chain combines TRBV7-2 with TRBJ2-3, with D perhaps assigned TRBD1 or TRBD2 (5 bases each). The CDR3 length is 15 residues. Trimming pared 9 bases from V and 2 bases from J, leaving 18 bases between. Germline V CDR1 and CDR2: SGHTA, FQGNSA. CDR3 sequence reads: CASAGTPSSTDTQYF. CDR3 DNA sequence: TGTGCCAGTGCAGGGACCCCATCGTCCACAGATACGCAGTATTTT.

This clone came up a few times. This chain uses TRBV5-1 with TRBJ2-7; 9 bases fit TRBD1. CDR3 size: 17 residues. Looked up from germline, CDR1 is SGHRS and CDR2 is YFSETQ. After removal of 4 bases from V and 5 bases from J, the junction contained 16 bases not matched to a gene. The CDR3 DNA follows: TGCGCCAGCAGCCACCGCAGGTCGGGACAGGGCCTCGACGAGCAGTACTTC. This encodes CASSHRRSGQGLDEQYF.

DNA for the CDR3: TGTGCTAGTGGTTTGGACTATGGCTACACCTTC. Translating gives CASGLDYGYTF. The V gene is TRBV12-5, the J gene TRBJ1-2, with D uncertain. Germline V gene sequence: CDR1 LGHNT, CDR2 FRNRAP. Trimming stripped 1 base from V and 3 bases from J, with 0 bases between. This CDR3 spans 11 amino acids.

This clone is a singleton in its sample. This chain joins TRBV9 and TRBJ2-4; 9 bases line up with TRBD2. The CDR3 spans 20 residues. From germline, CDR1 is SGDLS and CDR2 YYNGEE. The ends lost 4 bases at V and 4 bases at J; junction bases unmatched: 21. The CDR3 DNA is TGTGCCAGCAGCCCATCCCCCGGGGGGGCTAGCGGGACCTTAAAAAACATTCAGTACTTC. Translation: CASSPSPGGASGTLKNIQYF.

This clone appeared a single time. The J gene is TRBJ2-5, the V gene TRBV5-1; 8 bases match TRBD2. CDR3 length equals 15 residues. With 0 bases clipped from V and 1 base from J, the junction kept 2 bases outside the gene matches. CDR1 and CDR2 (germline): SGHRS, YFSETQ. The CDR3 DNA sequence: TGCGCCAGCAGCTTGGACGGGAGGGCCCAAGAGACCCAGTACTTC. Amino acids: CASSLDGRAQETQYF.